Listed here are 2 T cell receptor beta chains from one sample, sequenced in a study of blood T cells in healthy people across ages. A sample-barcoded 5' primer and a J-beta primer mix were used in a second PCR of about 7 to 12 cycles. A single record per CDR3 protein comes from TCRdb applying MiXCR to the 5' RACE reads. The table has about 1.4 million distinct CDR3 sequences, roughly 60% seen once. Sequencing was performed on blood. The receptors originated from a young man in good health.

In this sample, this clonotype turned up once. This rearrangement joins TRBV29-1 to TRBJ2-7; 8 nucleotides agree with TRBD1. The CDR3 is 13 residues long. The germline V gene has CDR1 SQVTM and CDR2 ANQGSEA. V dropped 7 bases and J dropped 2; count of bases not matched to a gene: 7. CDR3 loop: CSAAGTGPYEQYF. The CDR3 DNA sequence: TGCAGCGCCGCCGGGACAGGCCCCTACGAGCAGTACTTC.

The V call is TRBV10-2, the J call TRBJ1-1, with D unresolved. CDR1 and CDR2 from the germline V gene are WSHSY and SAAADI. The CDR3 has 14 amino acids. V gave up 3 bases and J gave up 0 bases, with 8 bases separating them. The chain's CDR3 is CASSEMGLNTEAFF. The CDR3 nucleotides read TGCGCCAGCAGTGAAATGGGCCTGAACACTGAAGCTTTCTTT.